A single sample is the source of the 23 T cell receptor beta chains below, sequenced in a study of radiotherapy plus CTLA-4 blockade in lung cancer. Profiled with immunoSEQ multiplex PCR; TCRdb holds only in-frame clones, not every one. This table has about 49,000 clones, 76% appearing once. Sequencing used peripheral blood, obtained from a patient treated with radiotherapy plus ipilimumab. Source of these receptors: a human donor with non-small cell lung cancer who had stable disease on radiotherapy plus ipilimumab.

J is TRBJ1-2 and V is TRBV10-2; tentative D call: TRBD1 (5 bases). The V end was cut by 3 bases, the J end by 8 bases, with 10 bases between. The CDR3 sequence is 12 residues long. Germline V gives CDR1 WSHSY, CDR2 SAAADI. The CDR3 loop reads CASSEYGDGYTF. The DNA of the CDR3 is TGCGCCAGCAGTGAATATGGGGACGGCTACACCTTC.

This clone occurred a few times. V and J are TRBV6-1 and TRBJ2-7; D gene ambiguous. Trimming shortened V by 0 bases and J by 3 bases, and 9 bases separated the two germline ends. The CDR3 spans 14 residues. CDR1 MNHNS and CDR2 SASEGT come from the germline V gene. This chain's CDR3 is CASSEADTDYEQYV. In DNA, the CDR3 is TGTGCCAGCAGTGAAGCAGACACGGACTACGAGCAGTACGTC.

This clone was observed a few times. The gene calls are TRBV10-3 and TRBJ1-6; D might be TRBD1 (5 bases). Trimming stripped 0 bases from V and 10 bases from J, with 22 bases between. Germline V gives CDR1 ENHRY, CDR2 SYGVKD. The length of the CDR3 is 18 residues. The CDR3 protein is CAISESGLGSLSDSPLHF. As DNA, the CDR3 is TGTGCCATCAGTGAGTCGGGACTGGGGTCTCTATCGGACTCACCCCTCCACTTT.

This clone was detected once. This rearrangement joins TRBV10-1 to TRBJ2-3, with TRBD1 identical over 9 bases. V shed 0 bases and J 5 bases; nucleotides not matched to a gene: 9. The CDR3 covers 17 residues. Germline values: CDR1 WNHNN, CDR2 SYGVQD (reference sequence). The CDR3 DNA reads as TGCGCCAGCAGTGAGTCGCGGACAGGGGAGGTTAGAGATACGCAGTATTTT. This sequence encodes CASSESRTGEVRDTQYF.

The V and J genes are TRBV28 and TRBJ1-5; TRBD1 matches 9 bases. V gave up 3 bases and J gave up 4 bases; unmatched junction bases: 4. This CDR3 region has 15 residues. Germline V gene lookup returns CDR1 MDHEN and CDR2 SYDVKM. This chain's CDR3 is CASSLPGQGNQPQHF. In DNA, the CDR3 is TGTGCCAGCAGTTTGCCGGGACAGGGAAATCAGCCCCAGCATTTT. The entire variable domain, with the rest obtained from reference TRBV28 and TRBJ1-5, is as follows: DVKVTQSSRYLVKRTGEKVFLECVQDMDHENMFWYRQDPGLGLRLIYFSYDVKMKEKGDIPEGYSVSREKKERFSLILESASTNQTSMYLCASSLPGQGNQPQHFGDGTRLSIL.

This clone appeared a few times. This chain uses TRBV7-2 with TRBJ1-5; the D gene is possibly TRBD1 (5 bases). Germline V lookup: CDR1 SGHTA, CDR2 FQGNSA. The CDR3 sequence is 15 residues long. V was trimmed by 3 bases and J by 0 bases, leaving 9 bases between them. CDR3 sequence: CASSFGQSSNQPQHF. The CDR3 DNA reads TGTGCCAGCAGCTTCGGACAAAGTAGCAATCAGCCCCAGCATTTT. Together with reference TRBV7-2 and TRBJ1-5, the CDR3 gives the full variable domain: GAGVSQSPSNKVTEKGKDVELRCDPISGHTALYWYRQSLGQGLEFLIYFQGNSAPDKSGLPSDRFSAERTGGSVSTLTIQRTQQEDSAVYLCASSFGQSSNQPQHFGDGTRLSIL.

This chain joins TRBV19 and TRBJ2-7; 7 nucleotides line up with TRBD1. Germline lookup yields CDR1 LNHDA and CDR2 SQIVND (reference sequence). The trim removed 5 bases at V and 0 bases at J, leaving 7 bases unmatched. The CDR3 runs to 15 residues. The CDR3 here is CASSLDRQSSYEQYF. CDR3 DNA sequence: TGTGCCAGTAGTCTGGACAGGCAGAGCTCCTACGAGCAGTACTTC.

J is TRBJ2-4 and V is TRBV27; TRBD1 matches at 10 bases. CDR3 size: 17 residues. V trimming: 3 bases; J trimming: 3 bases; junction bases outside the gene matches: 8. Germline lookup yields CDR1 MNHEY and CDR2 SMNVEV (reference sequence). CDR3 DNA sequence: TGTGCCAGCAGTTTCTTTCCCGGGACAGGGGTCAAAAACATTCAGTACTTC. Translated: CASSFFPGTGVKNIQYF.

This chain joins TRBV5-6 and TRBJ1-3; D may be TRBD1 (6 bases). V lost 2 bases and J lost 0, with 9 bases in between. This CDR3 is 15 amino acids long. Germline lookup yields CDR1 SGHDT and CDR2 YYEEEE. The chain's CDR3 is CASSLGQLSGNTIYF. CDR3 nucleotide sequence: TGTGCCAGCAGCTTAGGACAGCTCTCTGGAAACACCATATATTTT.

The rearrangement joins TRBV6-5 to TRBJ2-5; D is undetermined. CDR3 length equals 13 residues. Per the germline V gene, CDR1 is MNHEY and CDR2 is SVGAGI. Trimming removed 6 bases from V and 2 bases from J, with 10 bases in between. The CDR3 sequence: CASSQRAQETQYF. In DNA form, the CDR3 reads TGTGCCAGCAGCCAAAGGGCTCAAGAGACCCAGTACTTC.

Here the CDR3 reads CASSLDYQETQYF. The CDR3 DNA follows: TGTGCCAGCAGCTTAGATTACCAAGAGACCCAGTACTTC. J is TRBJ2-5 and V is TRBV11-2; no clear D. The V gene's germline CDR1 is SGHAT and CDR2 FQNNGV. The germline V and J ends were trimmed by 0 bases and 0 bases, with 2 bases remaining between them. CDR3 length: 13 residues.

The chain has TRBV2 and TRBJ2-7; D is possibly TRBD2 (7 bases). The CDR3 covers 15 residues. The ends were cut back, 7 bases at V and 2 bases at J, with 18 bases in the middle. Germline V CDR1 and CDR2: SNHLY, FYNNEI. The CDR3 reads CASKLSGGGPYEQYF. DNA of the CDR3: TGTGCCAGCAAATTGAGTGGGGGGGGCCCCTACGAGCAGTACTTC.

The J gene is TRBJ1-4, the V gene TRBV4-1; D uncertain. Trimming cost V 3 bases and J 0 bases, with 14 bases left between them. CDR1 and CDR2 (germline): MGHRA, YSYEKL. The CDR3 spans 17 residues. The CDR3, as DNA: TGCGCCAGCAGCCATCTGAAAACGGCGGCAACTAATGAAAAACTGTTTTTT. Translating it yields CASSHLKTAATNEKLFF.

CDR3 sequence (DNA): TGCGCCAGCAGTCGGTTTTGGGGGCTCGGCAATCAGCCCCAGCATTTT. It is translated as CASSRFWGLGNQPQHF. The rearrangement joins TRBV23-1 to TRBJ1-5; possible D gene TRBD1, 6 bases. TRBV23-1 is an ORF, and what it does is uncertain. The CDR3 is 16 residues long. The V end lost 4 bases, the J end lost 2 bases, and 15 bases lay between the germline ends.

This clone was counted only a few times. The gene calls are TRBV10-3 and TRBJ2-7; D gene uncertain. With 2 bases removed from V and 0 bases from J, the gap between germline ends came to 5 bases. CDR3 length equals 13 residues. Per the germline V gene, CDR1 is ENHRY and CDR2 is SYGVKD. The CDR3 region is CAISEGSSYEQYV. Written as DNA, the CDR3 is TGTGCCATCAGTGAGGGCTCCTCCTACGAGCAGTACGTC.

The V call is TRBV5-5, the J call TRBJ2-7, with D possibly called TRBD1 or TRBD2 (6 bases each). Germline assignment: CDR1 SGHKS and CDR2 YYEKEE (reference sequence). CDR3 size: 16 residues. The ends were cut back, 0 bases at V and 1 base at J, with 14 bases in the middle. The CDR3 loop is CASSLDPGARSYEQYF. Written as DNA, the CDR3 is TGTGCCAGCAGCTTGGACCCGGGGGCGAGATCCTACGAGCAGTACTTC.

There are a few counts of this clone. The V gene is TRBV28, the J gene TRBJ1-1; the match to TRBD1 covers 12 bases. Germline CDR1 reads MDHEN; CDR2 reads SYDVKM. J was trimmed by 1 base and V by 6 bases; bases with no gene match: 9. The CDR3 runs 17 residues. The CDR3 nucleotides are TGTGCCAGCAGCCGACCGGGACAGGGGGCCCGGAACACTGAAGCTTTCTTT. Translation gives CASSRPGQGARNTEAFF.

V and J are TRBV9 and TRBJ1-1; possibly TRBD1 for D (6 bases). Germline-derived CDR1 and CDR2 are SGDLS and YYNGEE. This CDR3 is built from 14 residues. The ends were cut back, 3 bases at V and 4 bases at J, with 13 bases in the middle. CDR3 sequence (DNA): TGTGCCAGCAGCGGAATCGTAGGGGGCACTGAAGCTTTCTTT. As protein: CASSGIVGGTEAFF.

This clone was seen just once. The genes are TRBV4-3 and TRBJ2-7; D is ambiguous. Germline CDR1 LGHNA, CDR2 YSLEER. The CDR3 loop spans 13 amino acids. Trimming removed 4 bases from V and 1 base from J, with 8 bases in between. The CDR3 here is CASSPARSYEQYF. CDR3 nucleotides: TGCGCCAGCAGCCCGGCTCGGTCCTACGAGCAGTACTTC.

The J gene is TRBJ2-1, the V gene TRBV9; D call uncertain. V was shortened by 0 bases and J by 4 bases, with 5 bases between the two germline ends. From germline, CDR1 is SGDLS and CDR2 YYNGEE. This CDR3 region has 13 residues. DNA of the CDR3: TGTGCCAGCAGCGTAGCCCAGTACAATGAGCAGTTCTTC. It specifies CASSVAQYNEQFF.

The DNA of the CDR3 is TGCGCCAGCAGCTTCGATGGTATAAACACTGAAGCTTTCTTT. It yields the protein CASSFDGINTEAFF. This chain uses TRBV5-1 with TRBJ1-1; no reliable D call. Trimming stripped 2 bases from V and 2 bases from J, with 10 bases between. Germline CDR1 reads SGHRS; CDR2 reads YFSETQ. This CDR3 is 14 amino acids long. Full variable domain (missing parts from reference TRBV5-1 and TRBJ1-1): KAGVTQTPRYLIKTRGQQVTLSCSPISGHRSVSWYQQTPGQGLQFLFEYFSETQRNKGNFPGRFSGRQFSNSRSEMNVSTLELGDSALYLCASSFDGINTEAFFGQGTRLTVV.

The CDR3 DNA sequence: TGTGCCAGCAGCTTAGCGGGGGACTCCTACAATGAGCAGTTCTTC. It specifies CASSLAGDSYNEQFF. This rearrangement joins TRBV7-2 to TRBJ2-1; D possibly matches TRBD1 or TRBD2 (5 bases each). V shed 0 bases and J shed 0 bases, with 6 bases lying between them. Looked up from germline, CDR1 is SGHTA and CDR2 is FQGNSA. CDR3 length equals 15 residues.

The rearrangement uses TRBV15 and TRBJ1-2; TRBD1 agrees at 11 bases. The CDR3 totals 17 residues. The germline CDR1 and CDR2 sequences are LNHNV and YYDKDF (reference sequence). J was trimmed by 8 bases and V by 0 bases; bases with no gene match: 11. The CDR3 protein is CATSRDWTGGAQYGYTF. CDR3 in DNA: TGTGCCACCAGCAGAGATTGGACAGGGGGCGCGCAGTACGGCTACACCTTC. The entire variable domain, with the rest obtained from reference TRBV15 and TRBJ1-2, is as follows: DAMVIQNPRYQVTQFGKPVTLSCSQTLNHNVMYWYQQKSSQAPKLLFHYYDKDFNNEADTPDNFQSRRPNTSFCFLDIRSPGLGDTAMYLCATSRDWTGGAQYGYTFGSGTRLTVV.